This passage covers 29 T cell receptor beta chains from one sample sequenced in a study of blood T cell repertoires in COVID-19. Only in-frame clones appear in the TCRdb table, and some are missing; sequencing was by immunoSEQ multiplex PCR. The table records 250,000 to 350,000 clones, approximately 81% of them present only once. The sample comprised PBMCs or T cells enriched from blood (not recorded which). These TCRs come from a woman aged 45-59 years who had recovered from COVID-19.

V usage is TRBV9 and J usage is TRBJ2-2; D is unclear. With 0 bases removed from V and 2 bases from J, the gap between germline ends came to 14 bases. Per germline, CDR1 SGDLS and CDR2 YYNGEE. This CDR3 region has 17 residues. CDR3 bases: TGTGCCAGCAGCGTAGTGAGTTCCGGCGGAAACACCGGGGAGCTGTTTTTT. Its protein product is CASSVVSSGGNTGELFF.

CDR3 nucleotides: TGTGCCAGCAGTCCGTACAGGGGGCGACCCAATGAGCAGTTCTTC. This codes for CASSPYRGRPNEQFF. This chain uses TRBV28 with TRBJ2-1; TRBD1 matches 9 bases. The CDR3 length is 15 residues. The junction had 8 bases not matched to a gene; V was cut back by 5 bases and J by 6 bases. Germline V gene sequence: CDR1 MDHEN, CDR2 SYDVKM.

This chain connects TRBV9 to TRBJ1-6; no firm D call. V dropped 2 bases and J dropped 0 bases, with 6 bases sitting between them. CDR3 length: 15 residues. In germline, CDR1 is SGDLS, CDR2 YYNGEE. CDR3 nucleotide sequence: TGTGCCAGCAGCGTCACCAGCTCCTATAATTCACCCCTCCACTTT. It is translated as CASSVTSSYNSPLHF.

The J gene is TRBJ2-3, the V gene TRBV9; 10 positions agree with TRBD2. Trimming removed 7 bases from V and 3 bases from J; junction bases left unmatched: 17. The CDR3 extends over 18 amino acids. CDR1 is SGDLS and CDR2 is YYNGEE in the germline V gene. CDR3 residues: CASSQDGASGSWTDTQYF. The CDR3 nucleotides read TGTGCCAGCTCCCAGGACGGGGCTAGCGGGAGCTGGACAGATACGCAGTATTTT.

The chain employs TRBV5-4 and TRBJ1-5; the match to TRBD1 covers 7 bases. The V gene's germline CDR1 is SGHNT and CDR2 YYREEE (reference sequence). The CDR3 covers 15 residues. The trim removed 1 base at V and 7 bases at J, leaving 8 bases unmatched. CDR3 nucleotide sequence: TGTGCCAGCAGCTTGAGTGGGACAGCCGACCAGCCCCAGCATTTT. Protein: CASSLSGTADQPQHF.

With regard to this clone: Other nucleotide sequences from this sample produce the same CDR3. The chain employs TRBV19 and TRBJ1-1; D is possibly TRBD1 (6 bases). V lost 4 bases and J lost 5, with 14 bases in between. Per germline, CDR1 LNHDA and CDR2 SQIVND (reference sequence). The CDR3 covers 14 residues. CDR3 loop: CASSTGRGGTEAFF. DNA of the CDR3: TGTGCCAGTAGTACCGGCAGGGGTGGGACTGAAGCTTTCTTT.

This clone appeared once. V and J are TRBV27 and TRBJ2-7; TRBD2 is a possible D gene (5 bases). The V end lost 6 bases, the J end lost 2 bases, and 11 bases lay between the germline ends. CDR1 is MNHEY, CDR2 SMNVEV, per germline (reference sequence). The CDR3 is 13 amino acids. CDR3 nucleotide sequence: TGTGCCAGCAGCCTAAGGGAGACCTACGAGCAGTACTTC. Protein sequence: CASSLRETYEQYF.

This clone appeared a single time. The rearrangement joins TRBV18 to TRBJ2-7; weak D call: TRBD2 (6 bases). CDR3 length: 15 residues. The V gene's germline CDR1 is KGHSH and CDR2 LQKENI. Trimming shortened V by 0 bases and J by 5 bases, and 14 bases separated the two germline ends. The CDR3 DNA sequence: TGTGCCAGCTCACCACCGGAGGGAACCCACAACGAGCAGTACTTC. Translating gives CASSPPEGTHNEQYF.

The CDR3: CASKQGINQPQHF. CDR3 in DNA: TGTGCCAGCAAACAGGGGATTAATCAGCCCCAGCATTTT. The V gene is TRBV2, the J gene TRBJ1-5; TRBD1 matches at 7 bases. V lost 7 bases, J lost 4 bases, and 4 bases stayed unmatched. The CDR3 runs 13 residues. Per germline, CDR1 SNHLY and CDR2 FYNNEI.

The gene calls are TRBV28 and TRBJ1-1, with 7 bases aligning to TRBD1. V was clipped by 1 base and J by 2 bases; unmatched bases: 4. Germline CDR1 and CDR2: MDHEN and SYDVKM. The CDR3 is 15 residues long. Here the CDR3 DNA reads TGTGCCAGCAGTTTATCCGGACAGGCAAACACTGAAGCTTTCTTT. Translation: CASSLSGQANTEAFF.

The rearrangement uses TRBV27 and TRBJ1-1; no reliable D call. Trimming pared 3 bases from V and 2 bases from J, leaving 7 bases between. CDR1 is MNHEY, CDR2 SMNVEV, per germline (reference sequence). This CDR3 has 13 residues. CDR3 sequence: CASSFNLNTEAFF. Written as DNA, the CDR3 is TGTGCCAGCAGTTTTAACCTAAACACTGAAGCTTTCTTT.

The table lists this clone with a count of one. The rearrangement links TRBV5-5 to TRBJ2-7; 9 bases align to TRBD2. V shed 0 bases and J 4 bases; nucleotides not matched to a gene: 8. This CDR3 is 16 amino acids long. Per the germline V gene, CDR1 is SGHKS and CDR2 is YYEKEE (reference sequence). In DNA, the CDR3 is TGTGCCAGCAGCTTGGATTTAGGACTAGCGAATTACGAGCAGTACTTC. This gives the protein CASSLDLGLANYEQYF.

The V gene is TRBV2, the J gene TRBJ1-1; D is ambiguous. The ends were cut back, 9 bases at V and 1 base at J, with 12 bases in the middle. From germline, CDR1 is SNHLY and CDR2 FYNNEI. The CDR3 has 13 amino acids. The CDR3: CARTTGTNTEAFF. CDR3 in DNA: TGTGCCAGAACGACTGGCACGAACACTGAAGCTTTCTTT.

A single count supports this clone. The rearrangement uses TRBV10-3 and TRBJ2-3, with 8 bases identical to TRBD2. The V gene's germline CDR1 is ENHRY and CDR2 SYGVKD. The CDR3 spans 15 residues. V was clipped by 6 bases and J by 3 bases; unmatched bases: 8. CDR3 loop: CAISTLAANTDTQYF. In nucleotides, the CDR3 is TGTGCCATCAGCACACTAGCGGCTAATACAGATACGCAGTATTTT.

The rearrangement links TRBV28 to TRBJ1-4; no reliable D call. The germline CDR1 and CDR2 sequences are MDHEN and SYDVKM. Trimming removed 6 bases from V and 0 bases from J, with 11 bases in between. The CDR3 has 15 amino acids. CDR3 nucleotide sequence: TGTGCCAGCAGCTCTGGAGGGACAACTAATGAAAAACTGTTTTTT. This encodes CASSSGGTTNEKLFF.

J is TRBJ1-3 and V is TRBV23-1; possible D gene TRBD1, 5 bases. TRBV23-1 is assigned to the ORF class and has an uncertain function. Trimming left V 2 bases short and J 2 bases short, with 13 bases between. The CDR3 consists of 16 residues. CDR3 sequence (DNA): TGCGCCAGCAGTCAACTATCTACAGGAACTGGAAACACCATATATTTT. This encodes CASSQLSTGTGNTIYF.

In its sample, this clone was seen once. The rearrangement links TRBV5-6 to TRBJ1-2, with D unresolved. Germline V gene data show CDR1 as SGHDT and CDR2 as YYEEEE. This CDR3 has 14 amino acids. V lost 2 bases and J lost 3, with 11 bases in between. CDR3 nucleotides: TGTGCCAGCAGCTTCCTCGGGGAGGACTATGGCTACACCTTC. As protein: CASSFLGEDYGYTF.

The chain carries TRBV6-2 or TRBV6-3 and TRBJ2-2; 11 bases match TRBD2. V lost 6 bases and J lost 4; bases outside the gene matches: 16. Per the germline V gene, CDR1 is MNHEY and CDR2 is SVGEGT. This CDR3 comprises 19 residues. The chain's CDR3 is CASSPFRLAGPGGTGELFF. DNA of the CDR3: TGTGCCAGCAGCCCCTTTAGACTAGCGGGACCCGGGGGCACCGGGGAGCTGTTTTTT.

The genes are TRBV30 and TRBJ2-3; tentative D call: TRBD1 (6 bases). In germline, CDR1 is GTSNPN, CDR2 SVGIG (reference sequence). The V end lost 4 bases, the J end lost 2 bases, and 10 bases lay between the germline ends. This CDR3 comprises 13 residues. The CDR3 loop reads CAWTRDNTDTQYF. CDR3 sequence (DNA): TGTGCCTGGACCCGGGACAACACAGATACGCAGTATTTT. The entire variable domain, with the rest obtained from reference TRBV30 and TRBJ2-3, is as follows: SQTIHQWPATLVQPVGSPLSLECTVEGTSNPNLYWYRQAAGRGLQLLFYSVGIGQISSEVPQNLSASRPQDRQFILSSKKLLLSDSGFYLCAWTRDNTDTQYFGPGTRLTVL.

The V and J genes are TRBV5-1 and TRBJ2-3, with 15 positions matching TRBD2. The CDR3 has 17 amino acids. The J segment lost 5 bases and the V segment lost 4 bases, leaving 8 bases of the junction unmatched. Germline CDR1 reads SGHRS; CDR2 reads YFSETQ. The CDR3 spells CASSPGLAGGPGDTQYF. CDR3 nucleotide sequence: TGCGCCAGCAGCCCAGGACTAGCGGGGGGGCCTGGAGATACGCAGTATTTT.

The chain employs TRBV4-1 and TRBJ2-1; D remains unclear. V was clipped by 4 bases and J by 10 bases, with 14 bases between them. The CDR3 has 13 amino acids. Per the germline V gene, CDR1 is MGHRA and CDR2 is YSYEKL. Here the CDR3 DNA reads TGCGCCAGCAGCCTAGATGAGGTTGGGGAGCAGTTCTTC. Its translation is CASSLDEVGEQFF.

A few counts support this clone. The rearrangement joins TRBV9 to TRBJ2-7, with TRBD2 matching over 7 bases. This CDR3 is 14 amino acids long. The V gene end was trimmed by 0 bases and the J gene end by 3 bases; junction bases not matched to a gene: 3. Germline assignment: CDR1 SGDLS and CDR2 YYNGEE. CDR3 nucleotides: TGTGCCAGCAGCGTAGACGCGGGAGTCTACGAGCAGTACTTC. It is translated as CASSVDAGVYEQYF.

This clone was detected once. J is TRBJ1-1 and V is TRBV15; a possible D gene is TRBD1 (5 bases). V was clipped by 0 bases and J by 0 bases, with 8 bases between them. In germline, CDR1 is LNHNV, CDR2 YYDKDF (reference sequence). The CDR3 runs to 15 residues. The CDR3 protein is CATSRDLGVNTEAFF. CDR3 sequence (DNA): TGTGCCACCAGCAGAGATTTAGGGGTGAACACTGAAGCTTTCTTT.

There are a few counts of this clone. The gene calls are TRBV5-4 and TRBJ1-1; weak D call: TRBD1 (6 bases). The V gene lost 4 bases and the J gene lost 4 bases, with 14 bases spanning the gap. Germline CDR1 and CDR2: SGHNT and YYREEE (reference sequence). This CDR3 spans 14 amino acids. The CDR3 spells CASSPEGGSTEAFF. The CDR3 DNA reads TGTGCCAGCAGCCCGGAAGGGGGAAGCACTGAAGCTTTCTTT.

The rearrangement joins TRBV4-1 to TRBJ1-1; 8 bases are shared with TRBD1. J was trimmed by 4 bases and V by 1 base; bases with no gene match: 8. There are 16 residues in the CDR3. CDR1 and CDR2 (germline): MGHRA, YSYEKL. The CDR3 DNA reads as TGCGCCAGCAGCCAAGGGGCCCAGGGGGCTTTCACTGAAGCTTTCTTT. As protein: CASSQGAQGAFTEAFF.

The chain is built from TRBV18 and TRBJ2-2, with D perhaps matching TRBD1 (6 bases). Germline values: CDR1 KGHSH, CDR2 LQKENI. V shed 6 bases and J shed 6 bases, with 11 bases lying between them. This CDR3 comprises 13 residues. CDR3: CASSTGLSGELFF. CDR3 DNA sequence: TGTGCCAGCTCTACAGGGCTATCCGGGGAGCTGTTTTTT.

The CDR3 loop reads CASSPLLAGVFTYEQYF. Here the CDR3 DNA reads TGTGCCAGCAGCCCTTTGTTGGCAGGGGTGTTCACCTACGAGCAGTACTTC. This rearrangement joins TRBV3-1 (or the pseudogene TRBV3-2) to TRBJ2-7; maybe TRBD1 (6 bases). CDR1 is LGHDT, CDR2 YNNKEL, per germline (reference sequence). The CDR3 runs to 17 residues. The V end was cut by 4 bases, the J end by 2 bases, with 21 bases between.

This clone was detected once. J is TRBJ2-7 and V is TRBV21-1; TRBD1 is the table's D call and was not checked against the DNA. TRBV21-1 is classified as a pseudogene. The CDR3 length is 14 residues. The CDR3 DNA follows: TGTGCCAGCAGCAAACTAACAGGGCCGCACGAGCAGTACTTC. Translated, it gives CASSKLTGPHEQYF.

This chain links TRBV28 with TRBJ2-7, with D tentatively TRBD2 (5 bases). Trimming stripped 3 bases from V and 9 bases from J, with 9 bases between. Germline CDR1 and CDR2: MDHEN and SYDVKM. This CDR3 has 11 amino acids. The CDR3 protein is CASSFSAVQYF. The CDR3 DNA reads TGTGCCAGCAGTTTTAGCGCTGTGCAGTACTTC.